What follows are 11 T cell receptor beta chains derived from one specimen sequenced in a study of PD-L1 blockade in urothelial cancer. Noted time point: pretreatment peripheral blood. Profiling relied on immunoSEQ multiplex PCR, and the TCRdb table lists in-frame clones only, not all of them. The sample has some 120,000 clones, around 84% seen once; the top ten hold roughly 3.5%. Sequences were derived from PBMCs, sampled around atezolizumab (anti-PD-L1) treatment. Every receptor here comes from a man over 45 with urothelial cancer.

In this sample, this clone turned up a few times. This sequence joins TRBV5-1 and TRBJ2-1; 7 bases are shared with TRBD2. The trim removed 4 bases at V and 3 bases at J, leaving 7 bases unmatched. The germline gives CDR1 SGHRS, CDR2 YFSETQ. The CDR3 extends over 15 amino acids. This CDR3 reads CASSPQAGRYNEQFF. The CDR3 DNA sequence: TGCGCCAGCAGCCCTCAAGCGGGACGCTACAATGAGCAGTTCTTC.

The CDR3 nucleotides read TGTGCCAGCAGTTACTCGGCGGGGGTCACTGAAGCTTTCTTT. Translation: CASSYSAGVTEAFF. The chain is built from TRBV6-6 and TRBJ1-1; TRBD1 is a possible D gene (5 bases). CDR3 length: 14 amino acids. Trimming pared 0 bases from V and 4 bases from J, leaving 9 bases between. Germline V lookup: CDR1 MNHNY, CDR2 SVGAGI (reference sequence).

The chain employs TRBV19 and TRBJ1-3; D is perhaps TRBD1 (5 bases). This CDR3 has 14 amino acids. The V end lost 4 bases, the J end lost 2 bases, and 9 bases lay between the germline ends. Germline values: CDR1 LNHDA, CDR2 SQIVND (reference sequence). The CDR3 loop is CASSRRGTGNTIYF. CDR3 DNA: TGTGCCAGTAGTAGGCGGGGGACTGGAAACACCATATATTTT.

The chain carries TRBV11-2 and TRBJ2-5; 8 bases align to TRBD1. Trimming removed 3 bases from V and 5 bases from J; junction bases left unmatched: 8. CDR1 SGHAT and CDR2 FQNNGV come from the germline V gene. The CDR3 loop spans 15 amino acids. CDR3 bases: TGTGCCAGCAGCTTGGTCAGGGGGCGGTTGGAGACCCAGTACTTC. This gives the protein CASSLVRGRLETQYF.

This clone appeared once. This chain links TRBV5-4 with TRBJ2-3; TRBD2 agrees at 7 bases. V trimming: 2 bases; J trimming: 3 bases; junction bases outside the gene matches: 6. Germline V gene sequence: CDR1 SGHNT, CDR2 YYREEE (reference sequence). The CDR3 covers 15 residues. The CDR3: CASSFRTSRTDTQYF. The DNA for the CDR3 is TGTGCCAGCAGCTTTAGGACTAGTAGGACAGATACGCAGTATTTT.

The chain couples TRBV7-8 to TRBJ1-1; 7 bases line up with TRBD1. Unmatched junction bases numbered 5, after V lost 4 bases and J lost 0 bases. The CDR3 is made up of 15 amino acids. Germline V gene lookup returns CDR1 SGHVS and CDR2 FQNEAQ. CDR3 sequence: CASSSAGQVNTEAFF. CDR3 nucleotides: TGTGCCAGCAGCTCAGCTGGACAGGTGAACACTGAAGCTTTCTTT.

The DNA of the CDR3 is TGTGCCAGCAGCGTAGGTCTAGCGGGAGGGCCGAGGGGAGAGACCCAGTACTTC. It specifies CASSVGLAGGPRGETQYF. The chain employs TRBV9 and TRBJ2-5, with 12 bases fitting TRBD2. Germline-derived CDR1 and CDR2 are SGDLS and YYNGEE. V was pared by 0 bases and J by 4 bases, with 10 bases of the junction left unmatched. The CDR3 has 18 amino acids.

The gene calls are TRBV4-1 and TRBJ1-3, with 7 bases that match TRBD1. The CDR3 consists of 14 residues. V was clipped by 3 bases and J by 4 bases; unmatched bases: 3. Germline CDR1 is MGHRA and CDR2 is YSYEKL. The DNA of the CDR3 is TGCGCCAGCAGCCATCAGGGACAGGGAAACACCATATATTTT. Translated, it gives CASSHQGQGNTIYF.

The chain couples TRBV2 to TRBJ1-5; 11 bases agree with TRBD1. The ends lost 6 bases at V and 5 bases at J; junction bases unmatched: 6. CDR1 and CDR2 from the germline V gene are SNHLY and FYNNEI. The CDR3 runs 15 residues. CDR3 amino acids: CASRDRGRGYQPQHF. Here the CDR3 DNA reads TGTGCCAGCAGGGACAGGGGGCGCGGGTATCAGCCCCAGCATTTT.

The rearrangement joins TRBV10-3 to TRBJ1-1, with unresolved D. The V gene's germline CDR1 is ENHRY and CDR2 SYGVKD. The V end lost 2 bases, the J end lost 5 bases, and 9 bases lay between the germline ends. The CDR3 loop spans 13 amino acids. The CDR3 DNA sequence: TGTGCCATCAGTGAGATAACGGGGACTGAAGCTTTCTTT. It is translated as CAISEITGTEAFF.

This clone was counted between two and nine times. CDR3 amino acids: CASSRFANEQYF. CDR3 bases: TGTGCCAGCAGCCGTTTCGCGAACGAGCAGTACTTC. The chain is built from TRBV21-1 and TRBJ2-7; the table's D call, TRBD2, was not checked against the DNA. TRBV21-1 is a documented pseudogene. The CDR3 spans 12 residues.